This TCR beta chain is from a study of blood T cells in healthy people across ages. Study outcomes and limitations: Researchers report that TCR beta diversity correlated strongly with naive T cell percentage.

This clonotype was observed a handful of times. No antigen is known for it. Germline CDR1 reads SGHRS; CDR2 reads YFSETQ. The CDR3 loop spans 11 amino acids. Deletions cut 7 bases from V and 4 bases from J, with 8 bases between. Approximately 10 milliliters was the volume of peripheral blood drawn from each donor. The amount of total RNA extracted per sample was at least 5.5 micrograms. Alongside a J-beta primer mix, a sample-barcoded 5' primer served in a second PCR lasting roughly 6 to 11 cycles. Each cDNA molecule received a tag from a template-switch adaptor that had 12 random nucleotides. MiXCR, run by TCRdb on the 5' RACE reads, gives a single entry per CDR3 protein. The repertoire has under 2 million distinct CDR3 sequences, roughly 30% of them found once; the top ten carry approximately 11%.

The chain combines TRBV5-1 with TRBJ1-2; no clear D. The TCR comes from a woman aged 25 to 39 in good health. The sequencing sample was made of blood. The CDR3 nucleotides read TGCGCCAGCCTCAATAGCTATGGCTACACCTTC. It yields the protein CASLNSYGYTF.